These 14 T cell receptor beta chains share one sample of origin, sequenced in a study of Tregs in tolerant kidney transplant recipients. Profiling relied on immunoSEQ multiplex PCR, and the TCRdb table lists in-frame clones only, not all of them. The data contain 15,000 to 18,000 clones, around nine tenths of them seen just once; the ten biggest clones take up approximately 12%. Sequenced material: CD8+ T cells from blood. Receptors originate from a human donor in good health.

V is TRBV11-2 and J is TRBJ2-7; 11 nucleotides line up with TRBD2. In germline, CDR1 is SGHAT, CDR2 FQNNGV. Losses at the gene ends were 4 bases for V and 4 bases for J; bases not matched to a gene: 18. The CDR3 loop spans 19 amino acids. Here the CDR3 DNA reads TGTGCCAGCAGCTCCCACCCCCTGAAACTAGCGGGAGCGTTTTACGAGCAGTACTTC. This encodes CASSSHPLKLAGAFYEQYF.

This rearrangement joins TRBV9 to TRBJ1-1; maybe TRBD1 (6 bases). Trimming took 3 bases from V and 6 from J, leaving 18 bases between them. The CDR3 loop spans 15 amino acids. Germline V gene sequence: CDR1 SGDLS, CDR2 YYNGEE. The CDR3 DNA reads as TGTGCCAGCAGCGGCGGGGGACACCTTACAGCTGAAGCTTTCTTT. Protein sequence: CASSGGGHLTAEAFF.

The chain recombines TRBV2 with TRBJ1-2; possible D gene TRBD1, 6 bases. Germline V gene sequence: CDR1 SNHLY, CDR2 FYNNEI. The CDR3 is made up of 14 amino acids. Trimming cost V 8 bases and J 4 bases, with 17 bases left between them. The CDR3: CASQVGGPSYGYTF. The CDR3 coding sequence is TGTGCCAGCCAAGTGGGGGGGCCGAGCTATGGCTACACCTTC.

The rearrangement joins TRBV28 to TRBJ1-5; D might be TRBD1 (6 bases). The CDR3 runs to 18 residues. Trimming took 3 bases from V and 0 from J, leaving 18 bases between them. Germline CDR1 and CDR2: MDHEN and SYDVKM. In DNA form, the CDR3 reads TGTGCCAGCAGTTTTACACCCTCGGACAGCCATAGCAATCAGCCCCAGCATTTT. It codes for CASSFTPSDSHSNQPQHF. Based on the CDR3 plus reference TRBV28 and TRBJ1-5, the full variable domain is DVKVTQSSRYLVKRTGEKVFLECVQDMDHENMFWYRQDPGLGLRLIYFSYDVKMKEKGDIPEGYSVSREKKERFSLILESASTNQTSMYLCASSFTPSDSHSNQPQHFGDGTRLSIL.

The rearrangement links TRBV5-1 to TRBJ2-7; possible D gene TRBD1, 6 bases. The V gene lost 4 bases and the J gene lost 3 bases, with 17 bases spanning the gap. The CDR3 consists of 15 residues. In germline, CDR1 is SGHRS, CDR2 YFSETQ. In DNA, the CDR3 is TGCGCCAGCAGCCTGAAGGGGGACACCTTCTACGAGCAGTACTTC. This codes for CASSLKGDTFYEQYF. The variable domain in full, with the rest retrieved from reference TRBV5-1 and TRBJ2-7, is KAGVTQTPRYLIKTRGQQVTLSCSPISGHRSVSWYQQTPGQGLQFLFEYFSETQRNKGNFPGRFSGRQFSNSRSEMNVSTLELGDSALYLCASSLKGDTFYEQYFGPGTRLTVT.

V usage is TRBV9 and J usage is TRBJ1-1; D ambiguous. Trimming removed 3 bases from V and 3 bases from J, with 12 bases in between. CDR1 and CDR2 from the germline V gene are SGDLS and YYNGEE. The CDR3 is made up of 14 amino acids. This CDR3 reads CASSAGVRDTEAFF. In DNA form, the CDR3 reads TGTGCCAGCAGCGCCGGGGTCCGGGACACTGAAGCTTTCTTT.

V gene TRBV5-1 combines with J gene TRBJ2-7; D possibly corresponds to TRBD1 (5 bases). The CDR3 totals 13 residues. The V end lost 4 bases, the J end lost 4 bases, and 12 bases lay between the germline ends. CDR1 is SGHRS, CDR2 YFSETQ, per germline. The DNA for the CDR3 is TGCGCCAGCAGCCTGACAGCACCTTACGAGCAGTACTTC. Translation gives CASSLTAPYEQYF. The complete variable domain, with remaining parts taken from reference TRBV5-1 and TRBJ2-7, reads KAGVTQTPRYLIKTRGQQVTLSCSPISGHRSVSWYQQTPGQGLQFLFEYFSETQRNKGNFPGRFSGRQFSNSRSEMNVSTLELGDSALYLCASSLTAPYEQYFGPGTRLTVT.

The chain uses TRBV6-1 and TRBJ1-2, with 10 bases that match TRBD1. CDR3 length equals 15 residues. Trimming took 3 bases from V and 4 from J; bases not matched to a gene: 5. Germline V gives CDR1 MNHNS, CDR2 SASEGT. The CDR3: CASSERQGASYGYTF. The CDR3 coding sequence is TGTGCCAGCAGTGAGAGACAGGGGGCCAGCTATGGCTACACCTTC.

The rearrangement uses TRBV4-2 and TRBJ1-1, with D perhaps matching TRBD1 (6 bases). The V end lost 10 bases, the J end lost 0 bases, and 12 bases lay between the germline ends. CDR1 and CDR2 (germline): LGHNA, YNFKEQ. This CDR3 has 13 amino acids. The CDR3 reads CATGKGVNTEAFF. The DNA of the CDR3 is TGTGCCACAGGGAAGGGGGTGAACACTGAAGCTTTCTTT.

The chain recombines TRBV9 with TRBJ1-2; 9 bases match TRBD1. CDR3 size: 18 residues. The germline CDR1 and CDR2 sequences are SGDLS and YYNGEE. V shed 3 bases and J 0 bases; nucleotides not matched to a gene: 12. The CDR3 protein is CASSANNRGRGANYGYTF. For the CDR3, the DNA is TGTGCCAGCAGCGCAAATAACAGGGGGCGAGGAGCTAACTATGGCTACACCTTC.

This clone was seen a single time. The gene calls are TRBV27 and TRBJ2-5; a possible D gene is TRBD2 (5 bases). The length of the CDR3 is 13 residues. Germline loops: CDR1 MNHEY, CDR2 SMNVEV (reference sequence). Deletions cut 6 bases from V and 7 bases from J, with 15 bases between. The CDR3 DNA reads TGTGCCAGCAGGGACTCGGGTCCGCGGACCCAGTACTTC. The encoded protein is CASRDSGPRTQYF.

V and J are TRBV10-1 and TRBJ2-3; 8 nucleotides line up with TRBD2. The trim removed 5 bases at V and 0 bases at J, leaving 4 bases unmatched. Germline-derived CDR1 and CDR2 are WNHNN and SYGVQD (reference sequence). The CDR3 sequence is 15 residues long. CDR3 protein: CASSILAGSTDTQYF. The CDR3 DNA is TGCGCCAGCAGTATCCTAGCGGGCAGCACAGATACGCAGTATTTT.

The chain uses TRBV4-3 and TRBJ2-1, with 9 positions matching TRBD2. V was pared by 2 bases and J by 0 bases, with 8 bases of the junction left unmatched. The CDR3 sequence is 18 residues long. Germline V gene data show CDR1 as LGHNA and CDR2 as YSLEER. CDR3 residues: CASSQRLAGTYSYNEQFF. CDR3 sequence (DNA): TGCGCCAGCAGCCAAAGGCTAGCGGGGACCTACTCCTACAATGAGCAGTTCTTC.

The J gene is TRBJ2-7, the V gene TRBV10-3; the D is unclear. CDR1 is ENHRY, CDR2 SYGVKD, per germline. The CDR3 length is 15 residues. V shed 0 bases and J shed 4 bases, with 13 bases lying between them. The CDR3 here is CAISESQVLRYEQYF. The CDR3 region has the DNA TGTGCCATCAGTGAGTCGCAGGTTTTAAGGTACGAGCAGTACTTC.